The 29 T cell receptor beta chains below come from one sample, sequenced in a study of CD8 T cells in ankylosing spondylitis. Study results and limitations: Characteristic of ankylosing spondylitis blood, it appeared, was a TCR beta motif comprising about eight highly homologous variants.

These receptors have no known antigen. MiXCR, applied by TCRdb to the 5' RACE reads, yields one record per CDR3 protein. Here the sample spans a few hundred thousand distinct CDR3 sequences, 9.5% to 15% being singletons. Sample: blood, either unsorted or a sorted T cell fraction (not recorded which). These receptors were collected from a male donor with ankylosing spondylitis.

The rearrangement joins TRBV20-1 to TRBJ2-2; TRBD1 matches at 8 bases. This CDR3 region has 16 residues. V gave up 1 base and J gave up 1 base; unmatched junction bases: 5. CDR1 and CDR2 from the germline V gene are DFQATT and SNEGSKA (reference sequence). Here the CDR3 DNA reads TGCAGTGCTAGAGGTCCGGGACAGGAGAACACCGGGGAGCTGTTTTTT. Encoded protein: CSARGPGQENTGELFF.

The V gene is TRBV28, the J gene TRBJ2-6; weak D call: TRBD1 (6 bases). CDR1 and CDR2 (germline): MDHEN, SYDVKM. This CDR3 is 12 amino acids long. Trimming removed 8 bases from V and 8 bases from J, with 10 bases in between. CDR3 DNA sequence: TGTGCCAGCGAGGGGGTAACCAACGTCCTGACTTTC. Protein sequence: CASEGVTNVLTF.

CDR3 in DNA: TGTGCCAGCACCACGGAGGTGGGGACAGAGCAGTTCTTC. Translating gives CASTTEVGTEQFF. The chain is built from TRBV6-1 and TRBJ2-1; TRBD1 might be the D (6 bases). Germline V gene sequence: CDR1 MNHNS, CDR2 SASEGT. CDR3 length: 13 residues. V was clipped by 7 bases and J by 10 bases, with 17 bases between them.

This clonotype has more than one count but fewer than ten. The chain is built from TRBV11-2 and TRBJ2-2; 13 nucleotides match TRBD2. Germline CDR1 reads SGHAT; CDR2 reads FQNNGV. CDR3 length equals 16 residues. V lost 5 bases and J lost 8; bases outside the gene matches: 8. CDR3 DNA sequence: TGTGCCAGCAGCCCGGGACTAGCGGGACTGGGGGGGGAGCTGTTTTTT. It translates to CASSPGLAGLGGELFF. Together with reference TRBV11-2 and TRBJ2-2, the CDR3 gives the full variable domain: EAGVAQSPRYKIIEKRQSVAFWCNPISGHATLYWYQQILGQGPKLLIQFQNNGVVDDSQLPKDRFSAERLKGVDSTLKIQPAKLEDSAVYLCASSPGLAGLGGELFFGEGSRLTVL.

This clonotype was seen more than once but under ten times. The chain combines TRBV25-1 with TRBJ2-7; perhaps TRBD2 as D (7 bases). The ends were cut back, 6 bases at V and 5 bases at J, with 17 bases in the middle. Germline lookup yields CDR1 MGHDK and CDR2 SYGVNS. The CDR3 runs 14 residues. CDR3 coding DNA: TGTGCCAGCAGAATGACGGGGGGCATCCACGAGCAGTACTTC. This translates into CASRMTGGIHEQYF.

This clonotype was counted a few times. CDR3 region: CALLGNYEQYF. CDR3 bases: TGTGCCTTACTTGGTAACTACGAGCAGTACTTC. The V gene is TRBV30, the J gene TRBJ2-7; D not resolved. Between the trimmed V and J ends, which lost 7 bases and 3 bases, there was a span of 10 bases. The CDR3 loop spans 11 amino acids. Germline CDR1 and CDR2: GTSNPN and SVGIG (reference sequence).

V and J are TRBV10-3 and TRBJ2-3, with 11 bases aligning to TRBD1. V was pared by 9 bases and J by 3 bases, with 2 bases of the junction left unmatched. Germline CDR1 reads ENHRY; CDR2 reads SYGVKD. The CDR3 runs to 13 residues. The CDR3 sequence: CAMGQGETDTQYF. For the CDR3, the DNA is TGTGCCATGGGACAGGGGGAAACAGATACGCAGTATTTT.

The rearrangement uses TRBV12-3 or TRBV12-4 and TRBJ2-5; unclear D gene. The CDR3 extends over 13 amino acids. V was shortened by 3 bases and J by 6 bases, with 11 bases between the two germline ends. The CDR3 region is CASSLESMKTQYF. The DNA of the CDR3 is TGTGCCAGCAGTTTGGAGAGTATGAAGACCCAGTACTTC.

This clonotype was observed a few times. V and J are TRBV29-1 and TRBJ2-1; maybe TRBD1 (5 bases). Germline V CDR1 and CDR2: SQVTM, ANQGSEA. The ends were cut back, 1 base at V and 8 bases at J, with 12 bases in the middle. This CDR3 spans 13 amino acids. The CDR3 protein is CSVEVSQGYEQFF. CDR3 DNA sequence: TGCAGCGTTGAAGTTTCGCAGGGCTATGAGCAGTTCTTC.

Ten or more counts support this clonotype. This chain connects TRBV7-9 to TRBJ1-2; TRBD1 might be the D (5 bases). From germline, CDR1 is SEHNR and CDR2 FQNEAQ (reference sequence). V lost 5 bases to trimming and J lost 2 bases, with 12 bases between them. This CDR3 has 14 amino acids. The CDR3 is CASSPPSGNYGYTF. The CDR3 nucleotides are TGTGCCAGCAGCCCCCCGTCAGGGAACTATGGCTACACCTTC.

This clonotype was counted only a few times. The chain carries TRBV11-2 and TRBJ2-1; TRBD2 aligns across 10 bases. Germline values: CDR1 SGHAT, CDR2 FQNNGV. V dropped 5 bases and J dropped 6; count of bases not matched to a gene: 7. The length of the CDR3 is 15 residues. CDR3: CASSPALAGVNEQFF. The CDR3 nucleotides are TGTGCCAGCAGCCCGGCGCTAGCGGGAGTCAATGAGCAGTTCTTC.

This chain joins TRBV19 and TRBJ2-1; 9 bases fit TRBD2. The V gene end was trimmed by 4 bases and the J gene end by 4 bases; junction bases not matched to a gene: 5. Germline CDR1 LNHDA, CDR2 SQIVND (reference sequence). CDR3 length: 15 amino acids. The CDR3 is CASSTSGVPYNEQFF. In DNA, the CDR3 is TGTGCCAGTAGTACTAGCGGGGTGCCTTACAATGAGCAGTTCTTC.

This clonotype was counted between two and nine times. This chain uses TRBV24-1 with TRBJ2-3; no definite D call. The CDR3 covers 16 residues. Germline CDR1 reads KGHDR; CDR2 reads SFDVKD. V was cut by 2 bases and J by 4 bases, with 15 bases left in between. The CDR3 DNA reads as TGTGCCACCAGTGATTCACCAGGTCGAAAGGCAGATACGCAGTATTTT. It codes for CATSDSPGRKADTQYF.

This clonotype appeared a few times. The chain recombines TRBV3-1 with TRBJ2-7, with 16 bases aligning to TRBD2. This CDR3 comprises 18 residues. Trimming took 2 bases from V and 3 from J; bases not matched to a gene: 7. The germline V gene encodes CDR1 LGHDT and CDR2 YNNKEL (reference sequence). The chain's CDR3 is CASSQQGLAGGRNYEQYF. The CDR3 nucleotides are TGTGCCAGCAGCCAACAGGGACTAGCGGGAGGGAGAAACTACGAGCAGTACTTC.

The chain combines TRBV12-3 or TRBV12-4 with TRBJ1-5; unclear D gene. This CDR3 is built from 15 residues. The ends were cut back, 5 bases at V and 0 bases at J, with 11 bases in the middle. CDR3 sequence (DNA): TGTGCCAGCAGTCCCCAGGTCACTAGCAATCAGCCCCAGCATTTT. It specifies CASSPQVTSNQPQHF.

There are many counts of this clonotype. The rearrangement links TRBV11-2 to TRBJ2-2, with no clear D. The germline gives CDR1 SGHAT, CDR2 FQNNGV. The CDR3 loop spans 14 amino acids. V lost 5 bases, J lost 1 base, and 8 bases lay in between. DNA of the CDR3: TGTGCCAGCAGCCGAAACAGGAACACCGGGGAGCTGTTTTTT. It translates to CASSRNRNTGELFF. Combining the CDR3 with reference TRBV11-2 and TRBJ2-2 gives the whole variable domain EAGVAQSPRYKIIEKRQSVAFWCNPISGHATLYWYQQILGQGPKLLIQFQNNGVVDDSQLPKDRFSAERLKGVDSTLKIQPAKLEDSAVYLCASSRNRNTGELFFGEGSRLTVL.

The chain is built from TRBV2 and TRBJ2-7; possible D gene TRBD1, 5 bases. The CDR3 length is 16 residues. Trimming removed 3 bases at V and 5 bases at J, with 20 bases between. Germline V gene data show CDR1 as SNHLY and CDR2 as FYNNEI. Written as DNA, the CDR3 is TGTGCCAGCAGTGATCGGCGTACAGGCCTTCCTGACGAGCAGTACTTC. This codes for CASSDRRTGLPDEQYF.

This clonotype was detected a few times. J is TRBJ1-4 and V is TRBV10-3; D gene uncertain. This CDR3 is 8 amino acids long. Germline V gene data show CDR1 as ENHRY and CDR2 as SYGVKD. Trimming pared 8 bases from V and 15 bases from J, leaving 7 bases between. The CDR3 is CAIGEVFF. CDR3 nucleotides: TGTGCCATCGGAGAAGTGTTTTTT.

This clonotype turned up a few times. The CDR3, as DNA: TGTGCCAGCAGCGTCCTTAGCGGGAGGGCCTACAATGAGCAGTTCTTC. Protein product: CASSVLSGRAYNEQFF. The chain couples TRBV5-4 to TRBJ2-1; TRBD2 matches at 11 bases. The CDR3 has 16 residues. In germline, CDR1 is SGHNT, CDR2 YYREEE (reference sequence). Trimming removed 4 bases from V and 2 bases from J; junction bases left unmatched: 5.

CDR3 residues: CASSEARQGTSPLHF. The CDR3 DNA reads TGTGCCAGCAGTGAAGCAAGGCAGGGGACTTCACCCCTCCACTTT. This rearrangement joins TRBV6-1 to TRBJ1-6, with a possible D match to TRBD1 (6 bases). The germline V and J ends were trimmed by 0 bases and 9 bases, with 12 bases remaining between them. The CDR3 covers 15 residues. Germline CDR1 is MNHNS and CDR2 is SASEGT.

The rearrangement links TRBV11-3 to TRBJ2-6, with D possibly TRBD1 on 6 matching bases. There are 15 residues in the CDR3. V dropped 4 bases and J dropped 2 bases, with 9 bases sitting between them. Looked up from germline, CDR1 is SGHNT and CDR2 is YENEEA. The CDR3 loop reads CASSSQGTGANVLTF. CDR3 in DNA: TGTGCCAGCAGCTCCCAGGGGACTGGGGCCAACGTCCTGACTTTC.

J is TRBJ1-1 and V is TRBV20-1, with D hard to call. Germline CDR1 DFQATT, CDR2 SNEGSKA (reference sequence). V lost 5 bases to trimming and J lost 9 bases, with 16 bases between them. The CDR3 is made up of 12 amino acids. The CDR3 DNA reads as TGCAGTGCTCTTACGGGTCTGTCGAAAGCTTTCTTT. Its translation: CSALTGLSKAFF.

This clonotype was observed many times. Here the CDR3 DNA reads TGTGCCAGCAGCCCCGGGACTTTGAACACCGGGGAGCTGTTTTTT. Residues: CASSPGTLNTGELFF. The chain joins TRBV12-3 or TRBV12-4 to TRBJ2-2, with D maybe TRBD2 (6 bases). Trimming removed 6 bases at V and 1 base at J, with 12 bases between. The CDR3 has 15 amino acids.

This clonotype has more than one count but fewer than ten. The gene calls are TRBV11-2 and TRBJ2-7; no reliable D call. CDR3 length equals 14 residues. Germline V gives CDR1 SGHAT, CDR2 FQNNGV. Trimming pared 2 bases from V and 6 bases from J, leaving 14 bases between. The chain's CDR3 is CASSLSTGFGEQYF. DNA of the CDR3: TGTGCCAGCAGCTTAAGTACTGGGTTCGGCGAGCAGTACTTC.

The chain has TRBV5-1 and TRBJ2-3; TRBD1 might be the D (5 bases). V was clipped by 0 bases and J by 4 bases, with 12 bases between them. The germline V gene has CDR1 SGHRS and CDR2 YFSETQ. The CDR3 has 15 amino acids. The CDR3 DNA follows: TGCGCCAGCAGCTTGGAGGGGTTGGCCCCAGATACGCAGTATTTT. This codes for CASSLEGLAPDTQYF.

This clonotype was counted only a few times. This sequence joins TRBV10-2 and TRBJ1-5; possibly TRBD1 for D (6 bases). Germline V gives CDR1 WSHSY, CDR2 SAAADI. The CDR3 totals 14 residues. The V end was cut by 8 bases, the J end by 6 bases, with 17 bases between. The CDR3 sequence is CASGIQGGGQPQHF. DNA of the CDR3: TGCGCCAGCGGGATACAGGGTGGCGGTCAGCCCCAGCATTTT.

This clonotype appeared a few times. V is TRBV2 and J is TRBJ2-1; 11 bases agree with TRBD2. Germline CDR1 and CDR2: SNHLY and FYNNEI. This CDR3 has 13 amino acids. With V trimmed by 4 bases and J by 10 bases, 3 bases remained unmatched. Here the CDR3 reads CASSGLAGREQFF. CDR3 nucleotides: TGTGCCAGCAGTGGACTAGCGGGACGAGAGCAGTTCTTC.

This chain connects TRBV11-2 to TRBJ1-4; possibly TRBD1 for D (5 bases). V was trimmed by 3 bases and J by 5 bases, leaving 13 bases between them. The CDR3 runs to 15 residues. The germline V gene encodes CDR1 SGHAT and CDR2 FQNNGV. CDR3 in DNA: TGTGCCAGCAGCTTTGCGGGAGGGACGAATGAAAAACTGTTTTTT. Its translation is CASSFAGGTNEKLFF.

The rearrangement joins TRBV7-7 to TRBJ2-3; D gene uncertain. Trimming removed 3 bases at V and 0 bases at J, with 10 bases between. This CDR3 contains 15 residues. CDR1 and CDR2 (germline): SSHAT, FNYEAQ (reference sequence). The CDR3 nucleotides are TGTGCCAGCAGCTTTTCCACGGATAGCACAGATACGCAGTATTTT. Translation: CASSFSTDSTDTQYF. The whole variable domain, filled in from reference TRBV7-7 and TRBJ2-3, reads GAGVSQSPRYKVTKRGQDVTLRCDPISSHATLYWYQQALGQGPEFLTYFNYEAQPDKSGLPSDRFSAERPEGSISTLTIQRTEQRDSAMYRCASSFSTDSTDTQYFGPGTRLTVL.